This T cell receptor beta chain is from a study of blood T cell repertoires in COVID-19. Study-wide context: Sample material is recorded as cDNA or gDNA derived from T cells, B-cell-depleted T cells, or PBMCs.

Assignments of participants to cohorts depended upon their own reported clinical history. Original processing methods: It was from reference gene primer amplification that nucleated cell counts were estimated. Only in-frame clones appear in the TCRdb table, and some are missing; sequencing was by immunoSEQ multiplex PCR. The DNA was the basis for D and trimming; V, J and clone size are from that table. The data show hundreds of thousands of clones, with approximately 90% seen just once and over 2% held by the top ten. The V gene lost 3 bases and the J gene lost 4 bases, with 8 bases spanning the gap. The CDR3 spans 13 residues. Germline V gene data show CDR1 as SGHNT and CDR2 as YENEEA. This clone was observed once.

Sequencing was performed on PBMCs or T cells enriched from blood (not recorded which). This TCR was recovered from a woman aged 55-69 years in a cohort exposed to, infected with or recovered from COVID-19 (not recorded which). V gene TRBV11-3 combines with J gene TRBJ2-3; tentative D call: TRBD1 (5 bases). The CDR3 is CASSFQGADTQYF. Written as DNA, the CDR3 is TGTGCCAGCAGCTTTCAGGGTGCAGATACGCAGTATTTT.